This TCR beta chain stems from a study of blood T cells in healthy people across ages. With a J-beta primer mix and a sample-barcoded 5' primer, a second PCR ran about 6 to 11 cycles. TCRdb reprocessed the 5' RACE reads via MiXCR and lists one record per CDR3 protein. This table has hundreds of thousands of distinct CDR3 sequences, around 27% appearing once. General observations from the study: TCR beta diversity, measured per million T cells, fell in a roughly linear way with age.

In terms of origin and age, donors were healthy Caucasian individuals from Russia aged roughly 6 to 95. The length of the CDR3 is 12 residues. Germline values: CDR1 MNHNS, CDR2 SASEGT. Comment on this clonotype: Its specificity is unknown.

This same sample was also taken into another study, of T cells of mothers and their children. As that report states: Slightly higher overlap, not significant, was seen in related mother-child pairs than in unrelated pairs.

The source material was blood. The sequence came from a boy younger than 10 in good health. The chain uses TRBV6-1 and TRBJ2-5, with D perhaps TRBD1 (6 bases). Matching the DNA end better, TRBJ2-7 makes the J call doubtful. DNA for the CDR3: TGTGCCTACAGGGCAAACTCCTACGAGCAGTACTTC. Translating it yields CAYRANSYEQYF.